Following are 3 T cell receptor beta chains from one sample sequenced in a study of beta chain features in type 1 diabetes. cDNA synthesis used the whole RNA isolate, giving expressed TCRB sequences. Libraries were prepared by immunoSEQ multiplex PCR; TCRdb keeps only in-frame clonotypes and omits some of them. In the table there are 640,000 or so clones, about 14% of which are singletons. General study points: Moderately but significantly shorter TCRB CDR3s were found in Type 1 diabetes patients in all four CD4+ subsets.

Their target antigens are unknown. The sequencing input was naive CD4+ T cells from blood. These receptors all stem from a man aged 18 to 29 with type 1 diabetes.

The V and J genes are TRBV18 and TRBJ2-7; 7 nucleotides match TRBD1. This CDR3 is built from 15 residues. Unmatched junction bases numbered 8, after V lost 6 bases and J lost 0 bases. Germline V gene data show CDR1 as KGHSH and CDR2 as LQKENI. The CDR3 DNA sequence: TGTGCCAGCTCGCATTACAGGGACAGCTCCTACGAGCAGTACTTC. Protein: CASSHYRDSSYEQYF. The entire variable domain, with the rest obtained from reference TRBV18 and TRBJ2-7, is as follows: NAGVMQNPRHLVRRRGQEARLRCSPMKGHSHVYWYRQLPEEGLKFMVYLQKENIIDESGMPKERFSAEFPKEGPSILRIQQVVRGDSAAYFCASSHYRDSSYEQYFGPGTRLTVT.

A few counts support this clone. The rearrangement uses TRBV7-2 and TRBJ2-7; 7 bases agree with TRBD1. V lost 4 bases, J lost 6 bases, and 12 bases stayed unmatched. CDR3 length: 15 residues. Germline CDR1 reads SGHTA; CDR2 reads FQGNSA. The CDR3, as DNA: TGTGCCAGCAGCTCAAAGACAGGGATGGGGCTCGAGCAGTACTTC. The encoded protein is CASSSKTGMGLEQYF.

This chain connects TRBV30 to TRBJ2-7; perhaps TRBD1 as D (6 bases). CDR1 is GTSNPN and CDR2 is SVGIG in the germline V gene (reference sequence). The CDR3 has 17 amino acids. V was pared by 4 bases and J by 4 bases, with 26 bases between. CDR3 in amino acids: CAWMPLDRQQPKYEQYF. The CDR3 nucleotides are TGTGCCTGGATGCCCCTTGACAGGCAACAACCCAAGTACGAGCAGTACTTC.